A single sample gave rise to the 21 T cell receptor beta chains below, sequenced in a study of T cell changes during pregnancy in multiple sclerosis. The protocol was immunoSEQ multiplex PCR, while the TCRdb copy is restricted to in-frame clones and leaves out a portion. The repertoire holds 48,000 or so clones, 85% to 95% seen once, with around 0.5% in the top ten. Source: CD4+ T cells from peripheral blood mononuclear cells, taken in the first trimester of pregnancy. Source of these receptors: a female donor with multiple sclerosis, enrolled in a pregnancy study.

The V call is TRBV5-6, the J call TRBJ1-5; D is unresolved. V was clipped by 4 bases and J by 7 bases, with 15 bases between them. The CDR3 length is 14 residues. Germline V gene sequence: CDR1 SGHDT, CDR2 YYEEEE. The CDR3 bases are TGTGCCAGCAGCCCGGCCTCGGGTCGGCAGCCCCAGCATTTT. It encodes CASSPASGRQPQHF.

V and J are TRBV5-6 and TRBJ1-2; TRBD1 matches at 7 bases. Looked up from germline, CDR1 is SGHDT and CDR2 is YYEEEE. This CDR3 region has 16 residues. The V and J ends lost 4 bases and 3 bases, in that order; junction bases with no gene match: 12. Written as DNA, the CDR3 is TGTGCCAGCAGCCCCGGGACAGCCGATAACGACTATGGCTACACCTTC. Its protein product is CASSPGTADNDYGYTF. The variable domain in full, completed from reference TRBV5-6 and TRBJ1-2, reads DAGVTQSPTHLIKTRGQQVTLRCSPKSGHDTVSWYQQALGQGPQFIFQYYEEEERQRGNFPDRFSGHQFPNYSSELNVNALLLGDSALYLCASSPGTADNDYGYTFGSGTRLTVV.

The genes are TRBV30 and TRBJ2-1; D gene uncertain. Trimming cost V 0 bases and J 5 bases, with 23 bases left between them. The CDR3 contains 18 residues. The V gene's germline CDR1 is GTSNPN and CDR2 SVGIG (reference sequence). CDR3 residues: CAWSVLGSTRVLDNEQFF. The CDR3 bases are TGTGCCTGGAGTGTATTAGGCTCGACTCGAGTATTGGACAATGAGCAGTTCTTC.

This sequence joins TRBV19 and TRBJ1-2; no reliable D call. Trimming cost V 3 bases and J 1 base, with 12 bases left between them. The CDR3 extends over 15 amino acids. The V gene's germline CDR1 is LNHDA and CDR2 SQIVND (reference sequence). Here the CDR3 reads CASSILPGINYGYTF. CDR3 coding DNA: TGTGCCAGTAGTATCTTGCCCGGGATTAACTATGGCTACACCTTC.

Details on this clone: A read error may produce the germline difference seen at one junction end. The chain is built from TRBV7-9 and TRBJ1-2, with 12 bases identical to TRBD1. The V gene's germline CDR1 is SEHNR and CDR2 FQNEAQ (reference sequence). The CDR3 extends over 14 amino acids. This CDR3 reads CASSLPGQGAVYAF. The CDR3 DNA is TGTGCCAGCAGCTTACCGGGACAGGGGGCGGTCTATGCCTTC.

This clone was seen once. V and J are TRBV10-3 and TRBJ2-1, with a weak D call TRBD2 (6 bases). CDR1 and CDR2 from the germline V gene are ENHRY and SYGVKD. V was shortened by 3 bases and J by 13 bases, with 16 bases between the two germline ends. The CDR3 is 13 amino acids. The DNA of the CDR3 is TGTGCCATCAGTGAAAATGGCCGGCGGGGACAGTTCTTC. It yields the protein CAISENGRRGQFF.

The V and J genes are TRBV6-1 and TRBJ2-1; 8 nucleotides match TRBD1. Germline CDR1 is MNHNS and CDR2 is SASEGT. There are 15 residues in the CDR3. With V trimmed by 10 bases and J by 4 bases, 12 bases remained unmatched. The CDR3, as DNA: TGTGCCACCAAACCCGGGACAGGCCGTTACAATGAGCAGTTCTTC. Translation: CATKPGTGRYNEQFF.

This clone occurred once. The V call is TRBV9, the J call TRBJ1-3; D is unresolved. CDR3 length equals 14 residues. Germline V gene data show CDR1 as SGDLS and CDR2 as YYNGEE. Deletions cut 3 bases from V and 2 bases from J, with 9 bases between. The CDR3 DNA sequence: TGTGCCAGCAGCGCGAGGACTACTGGAAACACCATATATTTT. It specifies CASSARTTGNTIYF.

CDR3 region: CASRRTGAGEKLFF. In nucleotides, the CDR3 is TGTGCCAGCAGAAGGACAGGGGCTGGCGAAAAACTGTTTTTT. The rearrangement uses TRBV7-9 and TRBJ1-4; 9 bases are a match to TRBD1. This CDR3 has 14 residues. V gave up 6 bases and J gave up 8 bases; unmatched junction bases: 7. Germline V CDR1 and CDR2: SEHNR, FQNEAQ (reference sequence). Looking up the rest from reference TRBV7-9 and TRBJ1-4 gives the full variable domain: DTGVSQNPRHKITKRGQNVTFRCDPISEHNRLYWYRQTLGQGPEFLTYFQNEAQLEKSRLLSDRFSAERPKGSFSTLEIQRTEQGDSAMYLCASRRTGAGEKLFFGSGTQLSVL.

V usage is TRBV18 and J usage is TRBJ2-5, with TRBD1 identical over 9 bases. Germline CDR1 reads KGHSH; CDR2 reads LQKENI. V was clipped by 4 bases and J by 0 bases; unmatched bases: 12. The CDR3 extends over 18 amino acids. The CDR3: CASSHSWGQGGYQETQYF. The CDR3 DNA reads as TGTGCCAGCTCACACTCCTGGGGACAGGGAGGTTACCAAGAGACCCAGTACTTC.

This chain connects TRBV9 to TRBJ2-1, with TRBD2 matching over 14 bases. CDR3 length: 21 residues. Trimming removed 0 bases from V and 2 bases from J; junction bases left unmatched: 13. CDR1 SGDLS and CDR2 YYNGEE come from the germline V gene. CDR3 nucleotide sequence: TGTGCCAGCAGCGTAGAGATCTCGGGGACTAGCGGGGGCATTACCTACAATGAGCAGTTCTTC. Residues: CASSVEISGTSGGITYNEQFF.

The chain carries TRBV2 and TRBJ2-1; D may be TRBD2 (6 bases). V lost 3 bases and J 12 bases, leaving 12 bases between the germline ends. The CDR3 loop spans 12 amino acids. Germline lookup yields CDR1 SNHLY and CDR2 FYNNEI. CDR3 nucleotides: TGTGCCAGCAGTGAGGGGCAAGCGGGGCAGTTCTTC. Translation gives CASSEGQAGQFF.

The rearrangement links TRBV7-2 to TRBJ1-6; unclear D gene. Germline loops: CDR1 SGHTA, CDR2 FQGNSA. The CDR3 is made up of 13 amino acids. Trimming stripped 3 bases from V and 11 bases from J, with 11 bases between. CDR3 amino acids: CASSFGQSAPLHF. The CDR3 DNA follows: TGTGCCAGCAGCTTTGGGCAATCTGCACCCCTCCACTTT. Filled out from reference TRBV7-2 and TRBJ1-6, the complete variable domain reads GAGVSQSPSNKVTEKGKDVELRCDPISGHTALYWYRQSLGQGLEFLIYFQGNSAPDKSGLPSDRFSAERTGGSVSTLTIQRTQQEDSAVYLCASSFGQSAPLHFGNGTRLTVT.

The genes are TRBV27 and TRBJ1-4, with D perhaps TRBD1 (6 bases). Germline V gene lookup returns CDR1 MNHEY and CDR2 SMNVEV (reference sequence). The CDR3 extends over 15 amino acids. V was pared by 2 bases and J by 8 bases, with 15 bases between. CDR3 protein: CASSLRPGVGEKLFF. The CDR3 nucleotides read TGTGCCAGCAGTTTAAGACCAGGGGTAGGAGAAAAACTGTTTTTT. The full variable domain, with the rest looked up from reference TRBV27 and TRBJ1-4, is EAQVTQNPRYLITVTGKKLTVTCSQNMNHEYMSWYRQDPGLGLRQIYYSMNVEVTDKGDVPEGYKVSRKEKRNFPLILESPSPNQTSLYFCASSLRPGVGEKLFFGSGTQLSVL.

The count of this clone is one. The V gene is TRBV7-9, the J gene TRBJ1-1; no clear D gene. Germline loops: CDR1 SEHNR, CDR2 FQNEAQ (reference sequence). The V end was cut by 6 bases, the J end by 5 bases, with 10 bases between. This CDR3 region has 12 residues. The CDR3 region is CASSLIRTEAFF. CDR3 nucleotides: TGTGCCAGCAGTCTAATCCGGACTGAAGCTTTCTTT.

The V and J genes are TRBV11-2 and TRBJ1-4; the D gene is possibly TRBD1 (5 bases). V was shortened by 5 bases and J by 14 bases, with 15 bases between the two germline ends. This CDR3 is 12 amino acids long. Germline lookup yields CDR1 SGHAT and CDR2 FQNNGV. DNA for the CDR3: TGTGCCAGCAGCCTTCGACAGAGCCCGCTGTTTTTT. Residues: CASSLRQSPLFF.

The rearrangement links TRBV11-2 to TRBJ2-7; maybe TRBD1 (6 bases). The germline gives CDR1 SGHAT, CDR2 FQNNGV. CDR3 length: 12 residues. V shed 6 bases and J shed 4 bases, with 10 bases lying between them. CDR3 in DNA: TGTGCCAGCAGTATACAGGGTTACGAGCAGTACTTC. This translates into CASSIQGYEQYF.

The chain uses TRBV30 and TRBJ1-3; no reliable D call. Germline-derived CDR1 and CDR2 are GTSNPN and SVGIG (reference sequence). The V end lost 4 bases, the J end lost 9 bases, and 13 bases lay between the germline ends. This CDR3 comprises 12 residues. CDR3 nucleotide sequence: TGTGCCTGGAAGGCCGACCGAGGCACCATATATTTT. It yields the protein CAWKADRGTIYF.

The genes are TRBV18 and TRBJ1-2; 10 bases fit TRBD1. Germline trimming cut 6 bases from V and 9 bases from J; bases unmatched to any gene: 10. This CDR3 region has 14 residues. From germline, CDR1 is KGHSH and CDR2 LQKENI. CDR3: CASSVGQGYMSYTF. CDR3 nucleotide sequence: TGTGCCAGCTCCGTGGGACAGGGGTATATGAGCTACACCTTC.

This chain links TRBV13 with TRBJ1-6; TRBD1 matches 7 bases. The germline V gene has CDR1 PRHDT and CDR2 FYEKMQ (reference sequence). The CDR3 consists of 14 residues. With V trimmed by 5 bases and J by 10 bases, 8 bases remained unmatched. The CDR3 loop reads CASSARTGASPLHF. The CDR3 DNA follows: TGTGCCAGCAGCGCCCGGACAGGCGCCTCACCCCTCCACTTT.

The chain joins TRBV20-1 to TRBJ1-2; no clear D. Trimming took 7 bases from V and 5 from J, leaving 11 bases between them. The CDR3 totals 11 residues. Germline loops: CDR1 DFQATT, CDR2 SNEGSKA (reference sequence). The DNA for the CDR3 is TGCAGTGTTTCGGGAGGGTATGGCTACACCTTC. It yields the protein CSVSGGYGYTF.